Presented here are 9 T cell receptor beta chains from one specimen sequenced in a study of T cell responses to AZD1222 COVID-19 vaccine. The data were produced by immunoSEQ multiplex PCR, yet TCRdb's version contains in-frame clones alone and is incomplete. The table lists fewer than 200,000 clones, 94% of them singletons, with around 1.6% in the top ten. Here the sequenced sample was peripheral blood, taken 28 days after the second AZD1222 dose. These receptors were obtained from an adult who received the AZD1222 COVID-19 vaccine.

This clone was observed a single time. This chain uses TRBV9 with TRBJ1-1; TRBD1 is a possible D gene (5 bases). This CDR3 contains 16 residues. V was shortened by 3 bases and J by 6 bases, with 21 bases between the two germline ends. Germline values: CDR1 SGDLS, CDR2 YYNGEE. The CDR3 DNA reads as TGTGCCAGCAGCGCGACCCAGGGTGGGCTTAGGGCTGAAGCTTTCTTT. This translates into CASSATQGGLRAEAFF.

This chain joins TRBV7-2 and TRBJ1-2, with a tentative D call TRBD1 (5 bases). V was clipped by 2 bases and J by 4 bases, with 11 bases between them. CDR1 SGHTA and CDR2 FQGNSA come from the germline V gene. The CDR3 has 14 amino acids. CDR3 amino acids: CASSLSGQGYGYTF. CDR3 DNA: TGTGCCAGCAGCTTATCAGGGCAGGGCTATGGCTACACCTTC.

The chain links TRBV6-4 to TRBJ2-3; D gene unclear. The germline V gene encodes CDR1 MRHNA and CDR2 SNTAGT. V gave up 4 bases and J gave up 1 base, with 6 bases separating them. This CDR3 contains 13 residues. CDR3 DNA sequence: TGTGCCAGCAGTGTACTCGGCACAGATACGCAGTATTTT. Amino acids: CASSVLGTDTQYF.

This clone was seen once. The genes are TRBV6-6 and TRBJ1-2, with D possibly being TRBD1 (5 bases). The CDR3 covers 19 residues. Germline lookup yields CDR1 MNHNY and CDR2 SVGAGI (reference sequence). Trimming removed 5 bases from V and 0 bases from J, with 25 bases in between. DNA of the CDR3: TGTGCCAGCAGTCCGGGACGGGAGAGGGTTTTTGGTACTAACTATGGCTACACCTTC. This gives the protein CASSPGRERVFGTNYGYTF.

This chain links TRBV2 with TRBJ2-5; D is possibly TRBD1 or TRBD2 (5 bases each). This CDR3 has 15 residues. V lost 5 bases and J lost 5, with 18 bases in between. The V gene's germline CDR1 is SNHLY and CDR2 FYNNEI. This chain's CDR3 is CASSTTGAFTETQYF. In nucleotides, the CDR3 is TGTGCCAGCAGTACTACCGGGGCATTCACCGAGACCCAGTACTTC.

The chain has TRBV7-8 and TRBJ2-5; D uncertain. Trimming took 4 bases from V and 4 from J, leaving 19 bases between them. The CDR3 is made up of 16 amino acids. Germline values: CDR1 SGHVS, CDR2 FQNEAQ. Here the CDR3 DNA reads TGTGCCAGCAGCTCGCGTGAGGCGCGGTATATAGAGACCCAGTACTTC. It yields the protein CASSSREARYIETQYF.

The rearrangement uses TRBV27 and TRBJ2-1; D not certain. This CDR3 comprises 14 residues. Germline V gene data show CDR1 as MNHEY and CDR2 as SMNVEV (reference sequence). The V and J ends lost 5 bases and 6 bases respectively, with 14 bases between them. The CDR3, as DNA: TGTGCCAGCAGTCCGGTCGCTGCCTCCAATGAGCAGTTCTTC. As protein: CASSPVAASNEQFF.

CDR3 region: CATSDLFQPQHF. The CDR3 coding sequence is TGTGCCACCAGTGACCTGTTCCAGCCCCAGCATTTT. The V and J genes are TRBV24-1 and TRBJ1-5; D unresolved. This CDR3 comprises 12 residues. The V gene lost 4 bases and the J gene lost 7 bases, with 7 bases spanning the gap. The germline CDR1 and CDR2 sequences are KGHDR and SFDVKD.

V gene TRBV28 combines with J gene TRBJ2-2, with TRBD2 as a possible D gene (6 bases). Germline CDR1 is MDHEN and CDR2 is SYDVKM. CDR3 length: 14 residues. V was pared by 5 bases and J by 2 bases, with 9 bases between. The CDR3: CASSGTVNTGELFF. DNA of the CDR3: TGTGCCAGCAGTGGGACTGTAAACACCGGGGAGCTGTTTTTT.